These 23 T cell receptor beta chains were sequenced from one sample in a study of high-grade serous ovarian cancer treatment subgroups. Tumor samples were taken before definitive surgery or chemotherapy. Here immunoSEQ multiplex PCR was the method, and the copy in TCRdb shows in-frame clones only, minus some. This sample yields over 15,000 clones, of which under 85% are seen a single time; under 6% belongs to the top ten. The specimen sequenced was tumor tissue. Receptor source: a human donor with high-grade serous ovarian cancer.

The chain is built from TRBV7-3 and TRBJ1-2; 8 nucleotides agree with TRBD1. The CDR3 has 15 amino acids. Germline V gene lookup returns CDR1 SGHTA and CDR2 FQGTGA. Losses at the gene ends were 5 bases for V and 1 base for J; bases not matched to a gene: 6. The CDR3 here is CASSPGTGFNYGYTF. The CDR3 bases are TGTGCCAGCAGCCCCGGGACAGGATTTAACTATGGCTACACCTTC.

The rearrangement links TRBV11-2 to TRBJ2-3; D not certain. Germline-derived CDR1 and CDR2 are SGHAT and FQNNGV. V dropped 2 bases and J dropped 4 bases, with 4 bases sitting between them. This CDR3 has 12 residues. The CDR3 DNA follows: TGTGCCAGCAGCTTACAGTCAGATACGCAGTATTTT. This gives the protein CASSLQSDTQYF.

This clone was seen only a few times. The rearrangement links TRBV7-2 to TRBJ1-6, with TRBD1 matching 7 bases. The CDR3 extends over 16 amino acids. Germline CDR1 reads SGHTA; CDR2 reads FQGNSA. V lost 5 bases, J lost 6 bases, and 10 bases stayed unmatched. For the CDR3, the DNA is TGTGCCAGCAGCCCAAAAAGACAGGGAGGTAATTCACCCCTCCACTTT. This sequence encodes CASSPKRQGGNSPLHF. Variable domain in full (rest from reference TRBV7-2 and TRBJ1-6): GAGVSQSPSNKVTEKGKDVELRCDPISGHTALYWYRQSLGQGLEFLIYFQGNSAPDKSGLPSDRFSAERTGGSVSTLTIQRTQQEDSAVYLCASSPKRQGGNSPLHFGNGTRLTVT.

This clone ranks as medium-sized (0.01 to 0.1%). The chain has TRBV29-1 and TRBJ1-1; a possible D gene is TRBD1 (6 bases). The V end lost 0 bases, the J end lost 4 bases, and 21 bases lay between the germline ends. This CDR3 spans 17 amino acids. Germline V gene sequence: CDR1 SQVTM, CDR2 ANQGSEA. The CDR3 loop is CSVEDSGGGSYLTEAFF. CDR3 DNA: TGCAGCGTTGAAGATTCCGGGGGGGGCTCCTATCTCACTGAAGCTTTCTTT.

V and J are TRBV5-5 and TRBJ1-2; D perhaps matches TRBD1 (5 bases). The V gene lost 1 base and the J gene lost 4 bases, with 11 bases spanning the gap. This CDR3 has 14 amino acids. In germline, CDR1 is SGHKS, CDR2 YYEKEE (reference sequence). CDR3 amino acids: CASSLPQDSYGYTF. In nucleotides, the CDR3 is TGTGCCAGCAGCTTGCCGCAAGACAGCTATGGCTACACCTTC.

J is TRBJ1-5 and V is TRBV29-1, with D maybe TRBD1 (5 bases). Trimming left V 6 bases short and J 4 bases short, with 16 bases between. The CDR3 sequence is 14 residues long. The germline gives CDR1 SQVTM, CDR2 ANQGSEA. The chain's CDR3 is CSVAHGGANQPQHF. CDR3 DNA sequence: TGCAGCGTAGCCCATGGGGGAGCAAATCAGCCCCAGCATTTT.

The V call is TRBV5-1, the J call TRBJ2-3; no definite D call. The CDR3 consists of 16 residues. Germline values: CDR1 SGHRS, CDR2 YFSETQ. V lost 1 base and J lost 1, with 13 bases in between. The DNA of the CDR3 is TGCGCCAGCAGCTTGAACGGGTGGAAAGGCACAGATACGCAGTATTTT. Translating gives CASSLNGWKGTDTQYF. Combining the CDR3 with reference TRBV5-1 and TRBJ2-3 gives the whole variable domain KAGVTQTPRYLIKTRGQQVTLSCSPISGHRSVSWYQQTPGQGLQFLFEYFSETQRNKGNFPGRFSGRQFSNSRSEMNVSTLELGDSALYLCASSLNGWKGTDTQYFGPGTRLTVL.

The chain uses TRBV19 and TRBJ2-3; D possibly matches TRBD1 or TRBD2 (5 bases each). Germline CDR1 LNHDA, CDR2 SQIVND (reference sequence). The CDR3 sequence is 15 residues long. The V gene lost 2 bases and the J gene lost 0 bases, with 9 bases spanning the gap. CDR3 bases: TGTGCCAGTAGTATATTCGGGGCTAGCACAGATACGCAGTATTTT. Its translation: CASSIFGASTDTQYF.

The chain has TRBV5-4 and TRBJ1-1; TRBD1 agrees at 9 bases. The ends lost 6 bases at V and 7 bases at J; junction bases unmatched: 10. Germline V lookup: CDR1 SGHNT, CDR2 YYREEE (reference sequence). The CDR3 runs 14 residues. Here the CDR3 reads CASTNDRGVNEAFF. In nucleotides, the CDR3 is TGTGCCAGCACTAATGACAGGGGGGTTAATGAAGCTTTCTTT.

This chain joins TRBV7-9 and TRBJ2-3; 13 positions match TRBD2. The CDR3 contains 16 residues. With V trimmed by 4 bases and J by 2 bases, 3 bases remained unmatched. In germline, CDR1 is SEHNR, CDR2 FQNEAQ (reference sequence). In nucleotides, the CDR3 is TGTGCCAGCAGCTCCGGGACTAGCGGGGTCACAGATACGCAGTATTTT. Protein sequence: CASSSGTSGVTDTQYF. The variable domain in full, completed from reference TRBV7-9 and TRBJ2-3, reads DTGVSQNPRHKITKRGQNVTFRCDPISEHNRLYWYRQTLGQGPEFLTYFQNEAQLEKSRLLSDRFSAERPKGSFSTLEIQRTEQGDSAMYLCASSSGTSGVTDTQYFGPGTRLTVL.

The chain joins TRBV9 to TRBJ1-2, with 7 bases matching TRBD1. J lost 8 bases, V lost 2 bases, and 12 bases had no gene match. This CDR3 region has 15 residues. Germline V gives CDR1 SGDLS, CDR2 YYNGEE. For the CDR3, the DNA is TGTGCCAGCAGCGTCCTGGGACAGTCTCATGAGGGCTACACCTTC. Amino acids: CASSVLGQSHEGYTF.

The chain carries TRBV18 and TRBJ1-3; no definite D call. This CDR3 is 14 amino acids long. The V gene's germline CDR1 is KGHSH and CDR2 LQKENI. Trimming left V 4 bases short and J 4 bases short, with 11 bases between. The CDR3 DNA follows: TGTGCCAGCTCACTAGCTCTGAACGGAAACACCATATATTTT. Translated: CASSLALNGNTIYF.

This clone was counted between two and nine times. The chain recombines TRBV10-3 with TRBJ2-7; TRBD1 might be the D (6 bases). The CDR3 spans 12 residues. The germline V and J ends were trimmed by 4 bases and 3 bases, with 7 bases remaining between them. Per the germline V gene, CDR1 is ENHRY and CDR2 is SYGVKD. In DNA form, the CDR3 reads TGTGCCATCAGTGGGACAGACTACGAGCAGTACTTC. Translation: CAISGTDYEQYF.

The chain has TRBV7-9 and TRBJ2-7; no firm D call. Deletions cut 3 bases from V and 4 bases from J, with 7 bases between. CDR1 is SEHNR, CDR2 FQNEAQ, per germline (reference sequence). This CDR3 region has 12 residues. CDR3 nucleotides: TGTGCCAGCAGCTTTCCAAATTACGAGCAGTACTTC. This translates into CASSFPNYEQYF.

This clone appeared a single time. The rearrangement uses TRBV5-1 and TRBJ2-7, with TRBD1 identical over 7 bases. The CDR3 has 16 residues. Looked up from germline, CDR1 is SGHRS and CDR2 is YFSETQ. J gave up 1 base and V 4 bases, and 11 bases lay outside the gene matches. As DNA, the CDR3 is TGCGCCAGCAGCCTGGGTCCGACAGGGACATCCTACGAGCAGTACTTC. It translates to CASSLGPTGTSYEQYF. Combining the CDR3 with reference TRBV5-1 and TRBJ2-7 gives the whole variable domain KAGVTQTPRYLIKTRGQQVTLSCSPISGHRSVSWYQQTPGQGLQFLFEYFSETQRNKGNFPGRFSGRQFSNSRSEMNVSTLELGDSALYLCASSLGPTGTSYEQYFGPGTRLTVT.

The chain combines TRBV7-9 with TRBJ2-5; D assignment may be TRBD1 or TRBD2 (5 bases each). The V gene's germline CDR1 is SEHNR and CDR2 FQNEAQ (reference sequence). This CDR3 is 17 amino acids long. V dropped 0 bases and J dropped 5 bases, with 19 bases sitting between them. In DNA, the CDR3 is TGTGCCAGCAGCTTAGCTCAGGGAGCCGGGACCCTCGAGACCCAGTACTTC. Its protein product is CASSLAQGAGTLETQYF.

This clone was recorded once. V and J are TRBV7-2 and TRBJ2-3; D remains ambiguous. This CDR3 is built from 13 residues. CDR1 is SGHTA, CDR2 FQGNSA, per germline. V was shortened by 5 bases and J by 6 bases, with 12 bases between the two germline ends. The CDR3 bases are TGTGCCAGCAGCGATCAATTACGTGATACGCAGTATTTT. Translated: CASSDQLRDTQYF.

This chain joins TRBV19 and TRBJ2-3, with no clear D. Germline V gene data show CDR1 as LNHDA and CDR2 as SQIVND (reference sequence). The CDR3 is 14 amino acids. V was shortened by 3 bases and J by 0 bases, with 7 bases between the two germline ends. DNA of the CDR3: TGTGCCAGTAGTATGAGGAGAAGCACAGATACGCAGTATTTT. Its translation is CASSMRRSTDTQYF. Full variable domain (remainder filled in from reference TRBV19 and TRBJ2-3): DGGITQSPKYLFRKEGQNVTLSCEQNLNHDAMYWYRQDPGQGLRLIYYSQIVNDFQKGDIAEGYSVSREKKESFPLTVTSAQKNPTAFYLCASSMRRSTDTQYFGPGTRLTVL.

The chain has TRBV27 and TRBJ2-1; D unresolved. CDR1 MNHEY and CDR2 SMNVEV come from the germline V gene (reference sequence). Trimming shortened V by 2 bases and J by 9 bases, and 11 bases separated the two germline ends. CDR3 size: 13 residues. CDR3 residues: CASSLESFGEQFF. In DNA form, the CDR3 reads TGTGCCAGCAGTTTAGAGTCGTTCGGTGAGCAGTTCTTC.

This clone was observed a handful of times. The chain combines TRBV2 with TRBJ2-7; no reliable D call. Germline V gene sequence: CDR1 SNHLY, CDR2 FYNNEI. The CDR3 consists of 12 residues. Trimming stripped 8 bases from V and 2 bases from J, with 10 bases between. This CDR3 is CASGVAAYEQYF. For the CDR3, the DNA is TGTGCCAGCGGGGTGGCGGCCTACGAGCAGTACTTC.

In its sample, this clone was seen a few times. V usage is TRBV6-5 and J usage is TRBJ2-5; 9 bases align to TRBD2. The CDR3 runs to 14 residues. Germline values: CDR1 MNHEY, CDR2 SVGAGI. J gave up 2 bases and V 7 bases, and 5 bases lay outside the gene matches. CDR3 DNA: TGTGCCAGCAAGCTAGCGGGGTGGCAAGAGACCCAGTACTTC. The encoded protein is CASKLAGWQETQYF.

V gene TRBV6-1 combines with J gene TRBJ2-7, with 10 bases identical to TRBD2. Germline V CDR1 and CDR2: MNHNS, SASEGT. V gave up 5 bases and J gave up 6 bases; unmatched junction bases: 1. The length of the CDR3 is 12 residues. The CDR3 spells CASSLAGGEQYF. Here the CDR3 DNA reads TGTGCCAGCAGTTTAGCGGGGGGCGAGCAGTACTTC.

This clone occurred once. The rearrangement links TRBV28 to TRBJ1-1; a possible D gene is TRBD1 (5 bases). V was cut by 6 bases and J by 2 bases, with 13 bases left in between. The CDR3 runs 14 residues. Germline assignment: CDR1 MDHEN and CDR2 SYDVKM. The CDR3 spells CASSWGQDNTEAFF. The CDR3, as DNA: TGTGCCAGCAGCTGGGGCCAGGACAACACTGAAGCTTTCTTT. Full variable domain (rest looked up from reference TRBV28 and TRBJ1-1): DVKVTQSSRYLVKRTGEKVFLECVQDMDHENMFWYRQDPGLGLRLIYFSYDVKMKEKGDIPEGYSVSREKKERFSLILESASTNQTSMYLCASSWGQDNTEAFFGQGTRLTVV.